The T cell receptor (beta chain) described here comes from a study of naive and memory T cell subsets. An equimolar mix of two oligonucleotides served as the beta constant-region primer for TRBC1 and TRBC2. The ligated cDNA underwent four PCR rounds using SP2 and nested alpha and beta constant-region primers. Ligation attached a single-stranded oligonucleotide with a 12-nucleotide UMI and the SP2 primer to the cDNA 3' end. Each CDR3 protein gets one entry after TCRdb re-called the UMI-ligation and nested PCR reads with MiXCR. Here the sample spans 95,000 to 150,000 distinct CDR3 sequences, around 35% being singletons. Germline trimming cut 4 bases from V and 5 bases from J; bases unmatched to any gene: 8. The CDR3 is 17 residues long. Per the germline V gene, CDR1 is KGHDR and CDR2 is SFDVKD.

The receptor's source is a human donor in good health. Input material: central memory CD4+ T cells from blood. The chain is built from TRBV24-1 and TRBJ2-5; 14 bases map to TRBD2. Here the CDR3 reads CATSDPGLAGGLETQYF. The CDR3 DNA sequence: TGTGCCACCAGTGACCCCGGACTAGCGGGAGGTTTGGAGACCCAGTACTTC.